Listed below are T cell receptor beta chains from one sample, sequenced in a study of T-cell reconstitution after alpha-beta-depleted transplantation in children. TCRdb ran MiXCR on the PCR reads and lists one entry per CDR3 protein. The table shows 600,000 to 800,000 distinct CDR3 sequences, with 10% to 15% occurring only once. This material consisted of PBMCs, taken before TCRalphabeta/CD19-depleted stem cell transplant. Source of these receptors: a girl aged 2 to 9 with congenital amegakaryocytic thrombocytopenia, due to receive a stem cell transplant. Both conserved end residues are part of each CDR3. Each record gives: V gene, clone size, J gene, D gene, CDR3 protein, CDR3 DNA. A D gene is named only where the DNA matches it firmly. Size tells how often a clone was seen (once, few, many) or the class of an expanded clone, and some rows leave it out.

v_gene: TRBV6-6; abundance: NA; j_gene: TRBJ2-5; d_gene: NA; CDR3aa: CASSRFGRETQYF; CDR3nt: TGTGCCAGCAGTCGTTTCGGCAGAGAGACCCAGTACTTC
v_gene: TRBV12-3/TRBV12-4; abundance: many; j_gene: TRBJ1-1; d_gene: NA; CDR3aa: CASTPDRQEAFF; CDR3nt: TGTGCCAGCACCCCAGACAGACAAGAAGCTTTCTTT
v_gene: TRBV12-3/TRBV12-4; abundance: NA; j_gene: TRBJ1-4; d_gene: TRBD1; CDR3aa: CASSSTGGAEKLFF; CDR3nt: TGTGCCAGCAGTTCAACAGGGGGCGCGGAAAAACTGTTTTTT
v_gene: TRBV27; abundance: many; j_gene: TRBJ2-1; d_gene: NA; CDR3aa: CATQRGRNEQFF; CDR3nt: TGTGCCACACAACGCGGGCGTAATGAGCAGTTCTTC
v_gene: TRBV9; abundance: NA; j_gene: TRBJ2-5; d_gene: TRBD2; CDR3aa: CASSPRLAGGPETQYF; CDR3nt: TGTGCCAGCAGCCCAAGACTAGCGGGAGGGCCGGAGACCCAGTACTTC
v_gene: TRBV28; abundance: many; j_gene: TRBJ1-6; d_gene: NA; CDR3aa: CASSSPGDLYNSPLHF; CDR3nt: TGTGCCAGCAGTTCCCCAGGGGACCTATATAATTCACCCCTCCACTTT
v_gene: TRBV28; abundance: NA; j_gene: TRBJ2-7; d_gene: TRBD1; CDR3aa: CASSPPGQGHEQYF; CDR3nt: TGTGCCAGCAGTCCCCCGGGACAGGGCCACGAGCAGTACTTC
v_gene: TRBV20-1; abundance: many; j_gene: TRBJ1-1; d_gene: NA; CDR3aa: CSPSRGNTEAFF; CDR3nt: TGCAGTCCATCCAGGGGCAACACTGAAGCTTTCTTT
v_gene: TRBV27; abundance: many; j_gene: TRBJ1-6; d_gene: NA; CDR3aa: CASSWGNSPLHF; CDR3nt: TGTGCCAGCAGTTGGGGGAATTCACCCCTCCACTTT
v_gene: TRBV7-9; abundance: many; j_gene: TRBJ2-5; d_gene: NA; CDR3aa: CASSTPSFEDQYF; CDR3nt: TGTGCCAGCAGCACACCTAGTTTTGAGGACCAGTACTTC
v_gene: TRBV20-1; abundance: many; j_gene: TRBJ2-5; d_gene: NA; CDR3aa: CSAFYWASQETQYF; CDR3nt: TGCAGTGCTTTCTATTGGGCAAGCCAAGAGACCCAGTACTTC
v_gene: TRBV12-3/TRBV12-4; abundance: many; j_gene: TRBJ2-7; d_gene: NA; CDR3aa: CASRPATGGSEQYF; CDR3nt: TGTGCCAGCAGACCAGCGACAGGCGGGAGCGAGCAGTACTTC
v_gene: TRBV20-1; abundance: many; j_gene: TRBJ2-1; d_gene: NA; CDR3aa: CSAREGLSGEQFF; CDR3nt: TGCAGTGCTAGGGAAGGCCTTAGCGGTGAGCAGTTCTTC
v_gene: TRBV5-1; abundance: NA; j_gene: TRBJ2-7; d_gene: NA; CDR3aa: CASRYTGADGLEQYF; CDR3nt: TGCGCCAGCAGGTATACCGGGGCTGACGGGCTGGAGCAGTACTTC
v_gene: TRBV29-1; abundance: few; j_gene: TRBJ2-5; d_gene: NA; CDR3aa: CSAYKGWWETQYF; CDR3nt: TGCAGCGCCTATAAGGGCTGGTGGGAGACCCAGTACTTC
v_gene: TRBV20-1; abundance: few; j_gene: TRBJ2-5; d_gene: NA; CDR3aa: CSGEKEQETQYF; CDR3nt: TGCAGTGGGGAAAAAGAGCAAGAGACCCAGTACTTC
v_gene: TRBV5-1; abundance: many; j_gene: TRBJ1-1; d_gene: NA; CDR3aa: CASSLTGRILDTEAFF; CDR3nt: TGCGCCAGCAGCTTGACAGGGCGCATACTGGACACTGAAGCTTTCTTT
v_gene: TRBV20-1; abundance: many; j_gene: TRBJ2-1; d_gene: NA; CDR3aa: CSAPEAGSSYNEQFF; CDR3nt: TGCAGTGCCCCAGAGGCGGGGAGCTCCTACAATGAGCAGTTCTTC
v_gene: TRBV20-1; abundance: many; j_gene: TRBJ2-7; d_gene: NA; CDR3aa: CSAGTNYYEQYF; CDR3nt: TGCAGTGCTGGAACAAATTACTACGAGCAGTACTTC
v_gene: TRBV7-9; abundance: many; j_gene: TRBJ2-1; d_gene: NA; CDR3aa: CASASLEIEQFF; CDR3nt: TGTGCCAGCGCATCGCTGGAGATTGAGCAGTTCTTC
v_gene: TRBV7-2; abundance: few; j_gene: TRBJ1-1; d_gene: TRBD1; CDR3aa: CASSVQGAATEAFF; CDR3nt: TGTGCCAGCAGCGTACAGGGGGCAGCGACTGAAGCTTTCTTT
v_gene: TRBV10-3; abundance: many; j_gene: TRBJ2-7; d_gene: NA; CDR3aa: CAISVQDEQYF; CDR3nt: TGTGCCATCAGTGTTCAGGACGAGCAGTACTTC
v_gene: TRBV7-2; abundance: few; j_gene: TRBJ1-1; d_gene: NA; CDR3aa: CASSSGRFTEAFF; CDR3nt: TGTGCCAGCAGCTCCGGGAGGTTCACTGAAGCTTTCTTT
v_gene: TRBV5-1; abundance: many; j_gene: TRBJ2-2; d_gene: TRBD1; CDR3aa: CASSLAVSGGLTGELFF; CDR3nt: TGCGCCAGCAGCTTGGCCGTTTCAGGGGGCTTAACCGGGGAGCTGTTTTTT
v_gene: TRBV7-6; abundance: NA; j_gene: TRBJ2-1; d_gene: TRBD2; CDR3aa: CASSPMTSGSYNEQFF; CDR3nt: TGTGCCAGCAGCCCCATGACTAGCGGATCCTACAATGAGCAGTTCTTC
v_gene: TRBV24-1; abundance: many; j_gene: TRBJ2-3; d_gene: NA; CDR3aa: CATSDFTDTQYF; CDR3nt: TGTGCCACCAGTGATTTTACGGATACGCAGTATTTT
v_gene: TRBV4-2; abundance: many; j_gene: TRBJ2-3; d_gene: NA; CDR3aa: CASSHTLRFADTQYF; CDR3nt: TGTGCCAGCAGCCATACCCTTCGGTTCGCAGATACGCAGTATTTT
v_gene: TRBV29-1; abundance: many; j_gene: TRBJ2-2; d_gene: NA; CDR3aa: CSVGGVENTGELFF; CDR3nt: TGCAGCGTTGGAGGGGTTGAGAACACCGGGGAGCTGTTTTTT
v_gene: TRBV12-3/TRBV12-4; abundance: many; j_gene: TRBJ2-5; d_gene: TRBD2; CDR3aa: CASSLWGLANQETQYF; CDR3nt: TGTGCCAGCAGTTTATGGGGACTAGCAAACCAAGAGACCCAGTACTTC
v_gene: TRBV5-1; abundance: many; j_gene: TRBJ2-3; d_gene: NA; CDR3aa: CASRESAPDTQYF; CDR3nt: TGCGCCAGCAGGGAGTCCGCACCAGATACGCAGTATTTT
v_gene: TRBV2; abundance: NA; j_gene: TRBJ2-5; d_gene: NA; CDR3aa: CASSRHQGQETQYF; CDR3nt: TGTGCCAGCAGTCGCCATCAGGGACAAGAGACCCAGTACTTC
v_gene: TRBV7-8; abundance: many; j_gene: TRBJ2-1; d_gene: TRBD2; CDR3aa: CASIPRRFAASGSGNEQFF; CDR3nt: TGTGCCAGCATCCCGCGGCGCTTCGCGGCTAGCGGGAGTGGGAATGAGCAGTTCTTC
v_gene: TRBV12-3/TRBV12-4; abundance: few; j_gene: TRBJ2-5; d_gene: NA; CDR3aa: CASSFETGLAETQYF; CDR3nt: TGTGCCAGCAGTTTTGAGACCGGACTGGCGGAGACCCAGTACTTC
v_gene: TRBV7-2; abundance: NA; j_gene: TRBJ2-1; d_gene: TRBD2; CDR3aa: CASSSHRAGAPIEQFF; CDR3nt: TGTGCCAGCAGCTCGCATCGAGCGGGAGCCCCAATTGAGCAGTTCTTC
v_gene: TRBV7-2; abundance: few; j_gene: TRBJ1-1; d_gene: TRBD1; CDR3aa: CASSTPPGGTEAFF; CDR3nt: TGTGCCAGCAGCACGCCCCCAGGGGGCACTGAAGCTTTCTTT
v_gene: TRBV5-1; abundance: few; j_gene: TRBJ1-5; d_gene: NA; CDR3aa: CASSWTLGSAHQPQHF; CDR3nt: TGCGCCAGCAGCTGGACCTTAGGCTCGGCACATCAGCCCCAGCATTTT
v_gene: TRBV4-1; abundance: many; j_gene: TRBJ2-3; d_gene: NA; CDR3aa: CASRGSSTDTQYF; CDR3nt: TGCGCCAGCAGGGGCTCATCGACAGATACGCAGTATTTT
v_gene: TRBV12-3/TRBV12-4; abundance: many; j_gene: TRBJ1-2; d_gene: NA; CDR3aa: CASRQQGWRDGYTF; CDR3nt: TGTGCCAGCAGACAACAGGGTTGGCGTGATGGCTACACCTTC
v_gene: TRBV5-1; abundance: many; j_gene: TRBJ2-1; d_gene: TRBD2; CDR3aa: CASSLTTRLAGRNEQFF; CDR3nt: TGCGCCAGCAGCTTGACCACCCGACTAGCGGGACGTAATGAGCAGTTCTTC
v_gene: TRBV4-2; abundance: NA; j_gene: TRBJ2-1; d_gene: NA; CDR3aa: CASSQVGGTVDNEQFF; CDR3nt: TGTGCCAGCAGCCAAGTGGGGGGGACAGTGGACAATGAGCAGTTCTTC
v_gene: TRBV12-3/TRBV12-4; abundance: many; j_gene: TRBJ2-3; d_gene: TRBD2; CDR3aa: CASSRLAGDPDTQYF; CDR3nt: TGTGCCAGCAGCCGGCTAGCGGGAGACCCAGATACGCAGTATTTT
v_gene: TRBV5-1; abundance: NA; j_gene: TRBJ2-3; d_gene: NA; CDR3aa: CASSLAGHRGDTQYF; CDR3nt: TGCGCCAGCAGCTTGGCAGGCCACCGGGGAGATACGCAGTATTTT
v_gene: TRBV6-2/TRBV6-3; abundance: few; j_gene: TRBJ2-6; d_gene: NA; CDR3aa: CASSYSGGWDKRSGANVLTF; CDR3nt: TGTGCCAGCAGTTACTCGGGTGGATGGGACAAAAGGTCTGGGGCCAACGTCCTGACTTTC
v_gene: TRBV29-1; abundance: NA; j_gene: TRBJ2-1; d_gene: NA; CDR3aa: CSVVLATSSYNEQFF; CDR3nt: TGCAGCGTTGTTCTAGCGACGAGCTCCTACAATGAGCAGTTCTTC
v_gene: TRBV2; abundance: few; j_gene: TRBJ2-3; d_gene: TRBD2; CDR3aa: CASSEDGGRAKDTQYF; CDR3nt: TGTGCCAGCAGTGAAGACGGCGGGAGGGCCAAAGATACGCAGTATTTT
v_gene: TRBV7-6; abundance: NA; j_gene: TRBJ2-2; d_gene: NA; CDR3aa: CASSRPLSTGELFF; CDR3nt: TGTGCCAGCAGCCGTCCTCTAAGCACCGGGGAGCTGTTTTTT